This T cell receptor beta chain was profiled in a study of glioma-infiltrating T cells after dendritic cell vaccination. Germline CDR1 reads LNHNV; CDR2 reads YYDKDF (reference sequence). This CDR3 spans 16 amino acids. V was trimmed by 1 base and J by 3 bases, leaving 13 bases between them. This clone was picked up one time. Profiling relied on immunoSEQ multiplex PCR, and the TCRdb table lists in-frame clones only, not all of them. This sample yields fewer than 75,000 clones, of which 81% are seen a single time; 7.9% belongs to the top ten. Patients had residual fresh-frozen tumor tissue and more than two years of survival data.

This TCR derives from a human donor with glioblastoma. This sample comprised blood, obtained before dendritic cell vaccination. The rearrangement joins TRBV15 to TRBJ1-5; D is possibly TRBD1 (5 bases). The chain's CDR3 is CATSRVLRDDNQPQHF. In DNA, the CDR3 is TGTGCCACCAGCAGAGTTCTCAGGGATGACAATCAGCCCCAGCATTTT.